The 7 T cell receptor beta chains below all came from one sample that was sequenced in a study of T cells after yellow fever vaccination. MiXCR, run by TCRdb on the 5' RACE reads, gives a single entry per CDR3 protein. This sample has some 340,000 distinct CDR3 sequences, with about 4% found just once. Sample: PBMCs, taken 5 days after the yellow fever booster vaccination. The receptors stem from a man between 18 and 29 years old who received the YFV17D yellow fever vaccine.

The V and J genes are TRBV7-3 and TRBJ2-2; the match to TRBD2 covers 9 bases. The CDR3 runs to 16 residues. Losses at the gene ends were 3 bases for V and 4 bases for J; bases not matched to a gene: 6. The germline V gene encodes CDR1 SGHTA and CDR2 FQGTGA. CDR3 in amino acids: CASSFAGGPVTGELFF. The CDR3 nucleotides are TGTGCCAGCAGCTTTGCGGGGGGGCCGGTCACCGGGGAGCTGTTTTTT.

This clonotype was counted ten times or more. This chain joins TRBV5-1 and TRBJ2-1; perhaps D is TRBD1 or TRBD2 (5 bases each). With 6 bases removed from V and 1 base from J, the gap between germline ends came to 11 bases. There are 14 residues in the CDR3. Germline V gene lookup returns CDR1 SGHRS and CDR2 YFSETQ. DNA for the CDR3: TGCGCCAGCACAGGGCCGGGGTCCTACAATGAGCAGTTCTTC. This encodes CASTGPGSYNEQFF.

This rearrangement joins TRBV4-2 to TRBJ2-3, with TRBD1 identical over 8 bases. This CDR3 has 16 amino acids. Trimming at V came to 5 bases and at J to 2 bases, leaving 9 bases not matched to a gene. Germline V gene lookup returns CDR1 LGHNA and CDR2 YNFKEQ. CDR3 region: CASSWTTGAYTDTQYF. For the CDR3, the DNA is TGTGCCAGCAGCTGGACGACAGGGGCCTACACAGATACGCAGTATTTT.

This clonotype was picked up a small number of times. The chain carries TRBV7-9 and TRBJ2-3; D perhaps matches TRBD2 (7 bases). This CDR3 region has 16 residues. V lost 2 bases to trimming and J lost 1 base, with 13 bases between them. The germline V gene encodes CDR1 SEHNR and CDR2 FQNEAQ (reference sequence). The CDR3: CASSLLGGLGTDTQYF. CDR3 sequence (DNA): TGTGCCAGCAGCTTACTGGGGGGGCTTGGCACAGATACGCAGTATTTT.

Many counts were recorded for this clonotype. The chain uses TRBV5-1 and TRBJ2-2; 7 positions agree with TRBD2. Per germline, CDR1 SGHRS and CDR2 YFSETQ. The junction had 1 base not matched to a gene; V was cut back by 4 bases and J by 4 bases. This CDR3 has 13 residues. This CDR3 reads CASSLAATGELFF. The CDR3 region has the DNA TGCGCCAGCAGCCTAGCGGCCACCGGGGAGCTGTTTTTT. The full variable domain, with the rest looked up from reference TRBV5-1 and TRBJ2-2, is KAGVTQTPRYLIKTRGQQVTLSCSPISGHRSVSWYQQTPGQGLQFLFEYFSETQRNKGNFPGRFSGRQFSNSRSEMNVSTLELGDSALYLCASSLAATGELFFGEGSRLTVL.

This clonotype has just a few counts. V usage is TRBV20-1 and J usage is TRBJ2-1; the D gene is possibly TRBD1 (6 bases). CDR3 length: 13 residues. The germline CDR1 and CDR2 sequences are DFQATT and SNEGSKA (reference sequence). CDR3 in DNA: TGCAGGGGAGTTTCGCCCGACAGGAATGAGCAGTTCTTC. Translating it yields CRGVSPDRNEQFF.

This clonotype has a count of ten or more. This chain joins TRBV10-3 and TRBJ2-7; 8 bases match TRBD2. Looked up from germline, CDR1 is ENHRY and CDR2 is SYGVKD. The CDR3 covers 15 residues. The trim removed 1 base at V and 5 bases at J, leaving 7 bases unmatched. The DNA for the CDR3 is TGTGCCATCAGTGAGTGGGGCGGGGGGCCGCACGAGCAGTACTTC. Protein sequence: CAISEWGGGPHEQYF.